Listed below are T cell receptor beta chains from one sample, sequenced in a study of blood T cell repertoires in COVID-19. Assay: immunoSEQ multiplex PCR; the TCRdb copy retains only in-frame clones and omits some. The repertoire holds roughly 330,000 clones, with roughly 88% as singletons. The sequenced material came from peripheral blood. Receptors originate from a woman aged 50 to 60 with acute or convalescent COVID-19. Each CDR3 is given with its conserved first and last residue. A D gene is named only where the DNA matches it firmly. Clone size, where shown, is once, few, many, or a class for clones that have expanded.

d_gene	abundance	v_gene	j_gene	CDR3aa	CDR3nt
TRBD1	.	TRBV30	TRBJ1-2	CAWSGTGHNYGYTF	TGTGCCTGGAGCGGGACAGGGCATAACTATGGCTACACCTTC
.	once	TRBV19	TRBJ1-2	CASRPTEDYGYTF	TGTGCCAGTAGACCGACAGAGGACTATGGCTACACCTTC
TRBD2	.	TRBV5-1	TRBJ2-1	CASSLGAGDSYNEQFF	TGCGCCAGCAGCTTAGGAGCGGGGGACTCCTACAATGAGCAGTTCTTC
TRBD2	.	TRBV7-8	TRBJ2-1	CASSLKGSGSRDNEQFF	TGTGCCAGCAGCTTAAAGGGGAGCGGGAGTCGCGACAATGAGCAGTTCTTC
.	.	TRBV28	TRBJ2-1	CASSLSDEQFF	TGTGCCAGCAGTTTATCCGATGAGCAGTTCTTC
TRBD2	.	TRBV24-1	TRBJ2-3	CATGYTSGSRDTQYF	TGTGCCACCGGGTATACTAGCGGGAGTAGAGATACGCAGTATTTT
TRBD2	.	TRBV7-8	TRBJ2-1	CASSATGTSSYNEQFF	TGTGCCAGCAGCGCCACCGGGACTAGCTCCTACAATGAGCAGTTCTTC
TRBD2	few	TRBV6-1	TRBJ2-4	CASSGRTSGRGAKNIQYF	TGTGCCAGCAGTGGCCGGACTAGCGGGAGGGGGGCCAAAAACATTCAGTACTTC
.	once	TRBV4-1	TRBJ2-5	CASSQDPSAGSETQYF	TGCGCCAGCAGCCAAGATCCCTCTGCAGGGTCGGAGACCCAGTACTTC
.	.	TRBV4-1	TRBJ2-7	CASSPSRPRGVYEQYF	TGCGCCAGCAGCCCCTCAAGGCCCAGGGGGGTCTACGAGCAGTACTTC
TRBD2	.	TRBV28	TRBJ2-1	CATRGGRALEEQFF	TGTGCCACCAGGGGCGGGAGGGCCTTGGAAGAGCAGTTCTTC
TRBD2	.	TRBV6-5	TRBJ2-2	CASSYIRSGSTGELFF	TGTGCCAGCAGTTATATCAGAAGCGGGAGTACCGGGGAGCTGTTTTTT
TRBD2	.	TRBV28	TRBJ2-1	CASSPPAGGPANEQFF	TGTGCCAGCAGTCCCCCAGCGGGAGGGCCGGCTAATGAGCAGTTCTTC
.	.	TRBV5-5	TRBJ1-2	CASSRGPGVIIHGYTF	TGTGCCAGCAGCCGCGGACCGGGGGTAATAATCCATGGCTACACCTTC
.	.	TRBV4-2	TRBJ2-1	CASSQEVRVRSYNEQFF	TGTGCCAGCAGCCAAGAGGTTCGGGTTCGCTCCTACAATGAGCAGTTCTTC
TRBD2	.	TRBV6-5	TRBJ2-1	CASNKRESGDEQFF	TGTGCCAGCAATAAGCGGGAAAGTGGGGATGAGCAGTTCTTC
TRBD1	.	TRBV5-1	TRBJ1-1	CASSYTGVSGTEAFF	TGCGCCAGCAGCTACACAGGGGTGTCAGGCACTGAAGCTTTCTTT
TRBD1	.	TRBV13	TRBJ2-4	CASSSSRGPLAKNIQYF	TGTGCCAGCAGCTCATCCAGGGGGCCTTTAGCCAAAAACATTCAGTACTTC
.	.	TRBV7-2	TRBJ2-5	CASSLVREFETQYF	TGTGCCAGCAGCTTAGTTCGGGAGTTTGAGACCCAGTACTTC
TRBD1	.	TRBV20-1	TRBJ2-1	CSASYWDRVDGEQFF	TGCAGTGCTAGTTATTGGGACAGGGTAGACGGCGAGCAGTTCTTC
.	.	TRBV20-1	TRBJ1-4	CSARDPEKLFF	TGCAGTGCTAGAGATCCGGAAAAACTGTTTTTT
.	.	TRBV24-1	TRBJ2-1	CATSDSYNEQFF	TGTGCCACCAGTGACAGCTACAATGAGCAGTTCTTC
.	.	TRBV5-1	TRBJ2-6	CASSLVQGDSGANVLTF	TGCGCCAGCAGCTTGGTACAGGGTGACTCTGGGGCCAACGTCCTGACTTTC
.	once	TRBV18	TRBJ2-1	CASSPGATTNEQFF	TGTGCCAGCTCACCAGGAGCTACCACTAACGAGCAGTTCTTC
.	.	TRBV27	TRBJ1-5	CASNKSGDANQPQHF	TGTGCCAGCAACAAAAGCGGGGATGCAAATCAGCCCCAGCATTTT
.	once	TRBV7-9	TRBJ1-4	CASSHPLEPYEKLFF	TGTGCCAGCAGTCACCCACTCGAGCCGTATGAAAAACTGTTTTTT
.	.	TRBV6-5	TRBJ1-6	CASSYSGGVRSPLHF	TGTGCCAGCAGTTACTCCGGGGGGGTGCGTTCACCCCTCCACTTT
TRBD1	.	TRBV20-1	TRBJ2-1	CSASLRTGGNEQFF	TGCAGTGCTAGTTTGCGGACAGGTGGTAATGAGCAGTTCTTC
TRBD1	.	TRBV5-4	TRBJ1-3	CASTDRAGNTIYF	TGTGCCAGCACGGACAGGGCTGGAAACACCATATATTTT
.	.	TRBV3-1/TRBV3-2	TRBJ2-3	CASSPSTGAHTDTQYF	TGTGCCAGCAGCCCTAGTACCGGAGCACACACAGATACGCAGTATTTT
TRBD1	.	TRBV7-7	TRBJ2-5	CASSRLRDRKETQYF	TGTGCCAGCAGCCGACTTAGGGACAGGAAAGAGACCCAGTACTTC
.	few	TRBV18	TRBJ1-5	CASSLLQAPNSNQPQHF	TGTGCCAGCTCACTACTCCAAGCACCAAATAGCAATCAGCCCCAGCATTTT
TRBD2	once	TRBV19	TRBJ2-4	CASSPGGLAGVAKNIQYF	TGTGCCAGTAGCCCCGGGGGGCTAGCGGGGGTAGCCAAAAACATTCAGTACTTC
.	few	TRBV9	TRBJ1-2	CASSGDPRDKNYGYTF	TGTGCCAGCAGCGGAGACCCCCGGGACAAAAACTATGGCTACACCTTC
.	.	TRBV5-8	TRBJ1-5	CASSLSQAYSNQPQHF	TGTGCCAGCAGCCTCAGCCAGGCCTATAGCAATCAGCCCCAGCATTTT
TRBD2	once	TRBV18	TRBJ2-1	CASSPPGTSGRNPFF	TGTGCCAGCTCACCACCCGGGACTAGCGGGAGAAATCCGTTCTTC
.	once	TRBV27	TRBJ2-6	CASTPGRSSGANVLTF	TGTGCCAGCACCCCCGGTCGGAGCTCTGGGGCCAACGTCCTGACTTTC
TRBD2	.	TRBV30	TRBJ2-7	CAWSVRGLAGREQYF	TGTGCCTGGAGTGTACGCGGACTAGCGGGGCGTGAGCAGTACTTC
.	.	TRBV18	TRBJ1-5	CASSPLGQTNQPQHF	TGTGCCAGCTCACCCCTAGGACAGACGAATCAGCCCCAGCATTTT
TRBD2	.	TRBV27	TRBJ2-1	CASSFSPGLAGYNEQFF	TGTGCCAGCAGTTTCTCCCCGGGACTAGCAGGCTACAATGAGCAGTTCTTC
.	.	TRBV7-9	TRBJ1-2	CASNRDTNYGYTF	TGTGCCAGCAATCGCGACACGAACTATGGCTACACCTTC
.	.	TRBV4-1	TRBJ2-3	CASSHRGSSQYF	TGCGCCAGCAGCCACCGAGGCTCCTCGCAGTATTTT
TRBD1	.	TRBV24-1	TRBJ1-5	CATSDRTGQGYNQPQHF	TGTGCCACCAGTGACCGGACGGGACAGGGATACAATCAGCCCCAGCATTTT
.	.	TRBV4-1	TRBJ1-1	CASTSRGDALNTEAFF	TGCGCCAGCACTAGCCGGGGGGACGCACTGAACACTGAAGCTTTCTTT
.	.	TRBV5-5	TRBJ2-5	CASSFTGWGETQYF	TGTGCCAGCAGCTTTACAGGTTGGGGAGAGACCCAGTACTTC
TRBD2	.	TRBV13	TRBJ2-5	CASSLGASGRAEETQYF	TGTGCCAGCAGCTTAGGGGCTAGCGGGAGGGCCGAAGAGACCCAGTACTTC
TRBD1	.	TRBV30	TRBJ1-5	CAWSVTGDNQPQHF	TGTGCCTGGAGTGTAACAGGGGACAATCAGCCCCAGCATTTT
.	.	TRBV11-2	TRBJ2-1	CASSSPSREHYNEQFF	TGTGCCAGCAGCTCCCCTTCGAGGGAGCACTACAATGAGCAGTTCTTC
.	once	TRBV19	TRBJ1-6	CASSILQKNSPLHF	TGTGCCAGTAGTATTTTACAGAAGAATTCACCCCTCCACTTT
.	.	TRBV18	TRBJ2-7	CASSPSKEGEQYF	TGTGCCAGCTCACCTTCCAAGGAGGGGGAGCAGTACTTC
.	.	TRBV9	TRBJ1-6	CASSVDRASPLHF	TGTGCCAGCAGCGTAGACAGGGCTTCACCCCTCCACTTT
TRBD2	.	TRBV11-3	TRBJ2-1	CASSSSGTYNEQFF	TGTGCCAGCAGCTCTAGCGGAACCTACAATGAGCAGTTCTTC
TRBD2	.	TRBV9	TRBJ2-1	CASSVDSLAGYNEQFF	TGTGCCAGCAGCGTAGACTCCCTAGCGGGCTACAATGAGCAGTTCTTC
.	few	TRBV7-8	TRBJ2-7	CASSLGGNLDEQYF	TGTGCCAGCAGCTTAGGAGGGAATTTAGACGAGCAGTACTTC
.	.	TRBV1	TRBJ1-5	CTSSRLVRDRPTTPNQPQHF	TGCACCAGCAGCCGTCTGGTCCGGGACAGGCCAACCACCCCAAACCAGCCCCAGCATTTT
TRBD1	.	TRBV11-3	TRBJ2-1	CASSGDSAYNEQFF	TGTGCCAGCAGCGGGGACAGTGCCTACAATGAGCAGTTCTTC
TRBD1	.	TRBV25-1	TRBJ2-1	CASSPTPGQGPYNEQFF	TGTGCCAGCAGCCCAACCCCGGGACAGGGCCCCTACAATGAGCAGTTCTTC
TRBD2	.	TRBV27	TRBJ2-7	CASSLSASGSYEQYF	TGTGCCAGCAGTTTATCGGCTAGCGGCTCATACGAGCAGTACTTC